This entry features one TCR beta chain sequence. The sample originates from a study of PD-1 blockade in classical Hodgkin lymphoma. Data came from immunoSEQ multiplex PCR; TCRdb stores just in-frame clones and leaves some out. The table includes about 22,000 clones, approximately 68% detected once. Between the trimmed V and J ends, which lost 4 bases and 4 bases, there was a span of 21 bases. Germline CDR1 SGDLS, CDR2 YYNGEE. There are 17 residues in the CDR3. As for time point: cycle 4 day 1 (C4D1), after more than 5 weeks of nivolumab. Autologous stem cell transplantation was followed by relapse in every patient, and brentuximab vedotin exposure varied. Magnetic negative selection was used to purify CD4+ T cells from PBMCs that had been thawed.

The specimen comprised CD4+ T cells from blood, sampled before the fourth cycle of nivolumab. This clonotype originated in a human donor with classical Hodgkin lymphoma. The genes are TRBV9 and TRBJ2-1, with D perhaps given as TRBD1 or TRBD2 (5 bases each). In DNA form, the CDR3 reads TGTGCCAGCAGCCCTATATCGGGGACCCTGGCTTACAATGAGCAGTTCTTC. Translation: CASSPISGTLAYNEQFF.